The 9 T cell receptor beta chains below were found in one sample sequenced in a study of cytomegalovirus exposure and HLA in healthy donors. Assay used: immunoSEQ multiplex PCR; TCRdb lists only in-frame clones, some missing. The table records some 200,000 clones, roughly 84% of them present only once. The sequencing sample was made of PBMCs. These receptors were obtained from a woman under 30 in good health and CMV-seropositive.

The chain links TRBV11-2 to TRBJ1-2; 10 positions match TRBD1. The CDR3 is made up of 17 amino acids. Trimming at V came to 4 bases and at J to 1 base, leaving 9 bases not matched to a gene. The germline CDR1 and CDR2 sequences are SGHAT and FQNNGV. The CDR3 DNA reads as TGTGCCAGCAGCTGGACCCCGGACAGGGGGAGTAACTATGGCTACACCTTC. This sequence encodes CASSWTPDRGSNYGYTF.

The V call is TRBV7-7, the J call TRBJ2-5, with TRBD1 identical over 7 bases. The CDR3 spans 14 residues. V dropped 4 bases and J dropped 5; count of bases not matched to a gene: 7. Looked up from germline, CDR1 is SSHAT and CDR2 is FNYEAQ (reference sequence). For the CDR3, the DNA is TGTGCCAGCAGCTCCGAGACAGGGTCCGAGACCCAGTACTTC. Translation: CASSSETGSETQYF. The entire variable domain, with the rest obtained from reference TRBV7-7 and TRBJ2-5, is as follows: GAGVSQSPRYKVTKRGQDVTLRCDPISSHATLYWYQQALGQGPEFLTYFNYEAQPDKSGLPSDRFSAERPEGSISTLTIQRTEQRDSAMYRCASSSETGSETQYFGPGTRLLVL.

The chain joins TRBV5-4 to TRBJ1-2, with a weak D call TRBD1 (6 bases). CDR1 SGHNT and CDR2 YYREEE come from the germline V gene (reference sequence). V gave up 2 bases and J gave up 8 bases, with 13 bases separating them. The CDR3 has 13 residues. CDR3 in amino acids: CASSLQGSNGYTF. Written as DNA, the CDR3 is TGTGCCAGCAGCTTACAGGGAAGTAACGGCTACACCTTC.

This chain joins TRBV2 and TRBJ1-1; 7 bases fit TRBD1. Germline values: CDR1 SNHLY, CDR2 FYNNEI. V lost 6 bases to trimming and J lost 6 bases; unmatched junction nucleotides: 7. There are 13 residues in the CDR3. The CDR3 is CASRPGGIAEAFF. The CDR3 DNA follows: TGTGCCAGCAGGCCAGGGGGTATCGCTGAAGCTTTCTTT.

The V gene is TRBV6-5, the J gene TRBJ2-3; D gene ambiguous. The CDR3 extends over 14 amino acids. Germline CDR1 MNHEY, CDR2 SVGAGI. Trimming stripped 6 bases from V and 9 bases from J, with 19 bases between. In DNA form, the CDR3 reads TGTGCCAGCAGCCGGCGCGGAATTGCAAACACGCAGTATTTT. Its protein is CASSRRGIANTQYF.

This chain joins TRBV7-8 and TRBJ1-2, with D possibly being TRBD1 (5 bases). Germline-derived CDR1 and CDR2 are SGHVS and FQNEAQ. The CDR3 length is 14 residues. V lost 5 bases, J lost 5 bases, and 15 bases lay in between. DNA for the CDR3: TGTGCCAGCAGCCTGACAGCCCCGAGGTATGGCTACACCTTC. Translating gives CASSLTAPRYGYTF. The whole variable domain, filled in from reference TRBV7-8 and TRBJ1-2, reads GAGVSQSPRYKVAKRGQDVALRCDPISGHVSLFWYQQALGQGPEFLTYFQNEAQLDKSGLPSDRFFAERPEGSVSTLKIQRTQQEDSAVYLCASSLTAPRYGYTFGSGTRLTVV.

The chain carries TRBV19 and TRBJ2-5; D is uncertain. Germline-derived CDR1 and CDR2 are LNHDA and SQIVND (reference sequence). V was pared by 4 bases and J by 5 bases, with 8 bases between. The CDR3 has 12 amino acids. CDR3 DNA sequence: TGTGCCAGTAGTACCCAGACTGAGACCCAGTACTTC. It is translated as CASSTQTETQYF.

This chain uses TRBV4-1 with TRBJ1-6, with TRBD1 matching 10 bases. J lost 9 bases, V lost 4 bases, and 6 bases had no gene match. CDR1 is MGHRA, CDR2 YSYEKL, per germline. This CDR3 comprises 15 residues. Here the CDR3 reads CASSPRDRGGSPLHF. The DNA for the CDR3 is TGCGCCAGCAGCCCACGGGACAGGGGTGGTTCACCCCTCCACTTT.

This chain joins TRBV14 and TRBJ2-2; the match to TRBD2 covers 10 bases. V trimming: 3 bases; J trimming: 6 bases; junction bases outside the gene matches: 4. The CDR3 consists of 15 residues. The V gene's germline CDR1 is SGHDN and CDR2 FVKESK. CDR3 loop: CASSQTSGGAGELFF. The DNA for the CDR3 is TGTGCCAGCAGCCAGACAAGCGGGGGGGCCGGGGAGCTGTTTTTT.